The next 20 T cell receptor beta chains were all read from a single sample in a study of response to subunit inactivated influenza vaccine. MiXCR was run by TCRdb on the RT-PCR reads, yielding one entry per CDR3 protein. Among more than 700,000 distinct CDR3 sequences listed, 21% were seen once. Sequencing was performed on PBMCs from blood, taken roughly 5 days after vaccination. These receptors all stem from a man aged 50 or older who received an inactivated influenza vaccine.

The V call is TRBV5-1, the J call TRBJ2-7; 8 bases are shared with TRBD2. The CDR3 is made up of 14 amino acids. Trimming removed 4 bases from V and 6 bases from J; junction bases left unmatched: 9. The germline V gene encodes CDR1 SGHRS and CDR2 YFSETQ. CDR3 amino acids: CASSTAGALGEQYF. The CDR3 nucleotides read TGCGCCAGCAGCACAGCGGGAGCCCTGGGCGAGCAGTACTTC. Drawing the rest from reference TRBV5-1 and TRBJ2-7, the complete variable domain is KAGVTQTPRYLIKTRGQQVTLSCSPISGHRSVSWYQQTPGQGLQFLFEYFSETQRNKGNFPGRFSGRQFSNSRSEMNVSTLELGDSALYLCASSTAGALGEQYFGPGTRLTVT.

This clonotype has only a few counts. The chain couples TRBV5-6 to TRBJ2-5; 7 nucleotides match TRBD1. CDR3 length: 14 amino acids. V gave up 4 bases and J gave up 5 bases; unmatched junction bases: 8. CDR1 and CDR2 from the germline V gene are SGHDT and YYEEEE. CDR3 amino acids: CASSPQGVRETQYF. DNA for the CDR3: TGTGCCAGCAGCCCTCAGGGGGTACGGGAGACCCAGTACTTC.

V usage is TRBV6-5 and J usage is TRBJ1-5; D is ambiguous. Germline CDR1 reads MNHEY; CDR2 reads SVGAGI. CDR3 length: 17 residues. V was shortened by 0 bases and J by 0 bases, with 12 bases between the two germline ends. The CDR3 DNA is TGTGCCAGCAGTTACTCGTCCCGGGATTATAGCAATCAGCCCCAGCATTTT. Translated: CASSYSSRDYSNQPQHF.

The chain is built from TRBV6-1 and TRBJ2-3; TRBD2 is a possible D gene (6 bases). The CDR3 sequence is 18 residues long. CDR1 and CDR2 (germline): MNHNS, SASEGT. The V end was cut by 3 bases, the J end by 7 bases, with 26 bases between. For the CDR3, the DNA is TGTGCCAGCAGTGAGCCCAACCCGGGGGTCTCGAAACGAAATACGCAGTATTTT. Translated, it gives CASSEPNPGVSKRNTQYF.

This chain's CDR3 is CASSPPGGLETQYF. For the CDR3, the DNA is TGTGCCAGCAGCCCTCCGGGGGGGCTCGAGACCCAGTACTTC. This chain uses TRBV4-2 with TRBJ2-5; TRBD2 matches at 8 bases. The germline CDR1 and CDR2 sequences are LGHNA and YNFKEQ. V was pared by 4 bases and J by 5 bases, with 6 bases of the junction left unmatched. The length of the CDR3 is 14 residues.

The sample holds a few counts of this clonotype. The V and J genes are TRBV10-3 and TRBJ2-7; D not resolved. The germline gives CDR1 ENHRY, CDR2 SYGVKD. V was shortened by 6 bases and J by 4 bases, with 16 bases between the two germline ends. The CDR3 spans 14 residues. Here the CDR3 DNA reads TGTGCCATCAGCCGTGACGCGCAATTTTACGAGCAGTACTTC. Amino acids: CAISRDAQFYEQYF.

This clonotype appeared a few times. The chain joins TRBV12-3 or TRBV12-4 to TRBJ1-1; D gene uncertain. The CDR3 spans 12 residues. Trimming left V 6 bases short and J 4 bases short, with 9 bases between. As DNA, the CDR3 is TGTGCCAGCAGGGTGGGTGGCACTGAAGCTTTCTTT. Its protein product is CASRVGGTEAFF.

J is TRBJ1-3 and V is TRBV12-3 or TRBV12-4, with TRBD1 as a possible D gene (5 bases). CDR3 size: 15 residues. Trimming stripped 6 bases from V and 2 bases from J, with 14 bases between. In DNA form, the CDR3 reads TGTGCCAGCAGCAGGACAAGCGGCACTGGAAACACCATATATTTT. Translated: CASSRTSGTGNTIYF.

The chain uses TRBV25-1 and TRBJ2-2, with a tentative D call TRBD1 (5 bases). Germline-derived CDR1 and CDR2 are MGHDK and SYGVNS. The CDR3 is made up of 16 amino acids. V lost 5 bases to trimming and J lost 0 bases, with 13 bases between them. In DNA form, the CDR3 reads TGTGCCAGCAGTCCAAACCAGGGATCGAACACCGGGGAGCTGTTTTTT. This codes for CASSPNQGSNTGELFF.

This clonotype was found a few times. The chain combines TRBV6-1 with TRBJ2-7, with D possibly being TRBD1 or TRBD2 (5 bases each). CDR3 size: 15 residues. In germline, CDR1 is MNHNS, CDR2 SASEGT. V gave up 6 bases and J gave up 3 bases, with 18 bases separating them. CDR3 bases: TGTGCCAGCAGGGGGCTGTGGACTGGGTACTACGAGCAGTACTTC. Amino acids: CASRGLWTGYYEQYF.

The chain combines TRBV4-1 with TRBJ1-4; 9 bases are a match to TRBD1. The CDR3 runs 16 residues. Germline V gives CDR1 MGHRA, CDR2 YSYEKL. Germline trimming cut 3 bases from V and 10 bases from J; bases unmatched to any gene: 12. In nucleotides, the CDR3 is TGCGCCAGCAGCCAGGAACAGGGGGCGGATCGTGCAAAACTGTTTTTT. Translation: CASSQEQGADRAKLFF.

This clonotype was counted a single time. V is TRBV5-1 and J is TRBJ2-1; 9 bases agree with TRBD1. The CDR3 covers 20 residues. V shed 5 bases and J 0 bases; nucleotides not matched to a gene: 18. CDR1 is SGHRS, CDR2 YFSETQ, per germline. In nucleotides, the CDR3 is TGCGCCAGCAGGGGGGGGACAGGGACTCCTCTTCACCCCTCCTACAATGAGCAGTTCTTC. As protein: CASRGGTGTPLHPSYNEQFF.

This clonotype was detected a few times. The rearrangement links TRBV10-3 to TRBJ1-2, with a weak D call TRBD1 (5 bases). V lost 7 bases, J lost 6 bases, and 21 bases lay in between. This CDR3 has 15 amino acids. From germline, CDR1 is ENHRY and CDR2 SYGVKD. CDR3 bases: TGTGCCATCATGCGGGACCTATCTTTAAGGGATGGCTACACCTTC. This encodes CAIMRDLSLRDGYTF.

The sample holds a few counts of this clonotype. The V gene is TRBV12-3 or TRBV12-4, the J gene TRBJ2-1; D uncertain. This CDR3 comprises 16 residues. Deletions cut 4 bases from V and 4 bases from J, with 17 bases between. In nucleotides, the CDR3 is TGTGCCAGCAGTTCCGTCAACTCACCCCTATACAATGAGCAGTTCTTC. Protein: CASSSVNSPLYNEQFF.

The chain has TRBV6-6 and TRBJ1-1; 8 bases agree with TRBD1. Germline V gene lookup returns CDR1 MNHNY and CDR2 SVGAGI (reference sequence). CDR3 length equals 13 residues. V shed 6 bases and J 5 bases; nucleotides not matched to a gene: 5. CDR3 DNA: TGTGCCAGCAGGCCCAGGACAGGGACTGAAGCTTTCTTT. Translated, it gives CASRPRTGTEAFF.

This chain joins TRBV20-1 and TRBJ2-7, with 9 bases aligning to TRBD2. V was pared by 2 bases and J by 4 bases, with 6 bases of the junction left unmatched. The CDR3 loop spans 14 amino acids. Germline assignment: CDR1 DFQATT and CDR2 SNEGSKA (reference sequence). In nucleotides, the CDR3 is TGCAGTGCTAGACCATTAGCGGGGGAGTACGAGCAGTACTTC. Encoded protein: CSARPLAGEYEQYF.

The CDR3 sequence is CSARGQADTQYF. The CDR3 DNA reads TGCAGTGCTAGAGGACAGGCAGATACGCAGTATTTT. The J gene is TRBJ2-3, the V gene TRBV20-1; tentative D call: TRBD1 (6 bases). The CDR3 contains 12 residues. Germline V lookup: CDR1 DFQATT, CDR2 SNEGSKA (reference sequence). V lost 1 base and J 4 bases, leaving 6 bases between the germline ends.

This clonotype was observed many times. The chain uses TRBV20-1 and TRBJ2-1, with D possibly TRBD1 on 5 matching bases. CDR3 length equals 11 residues. Trimming shortened V by 0 bases and J by 13 bases, and 10 bases separated the two germline ends. Germline CDR1 and CDR2: DFQATT and SNEGSKA (reference sequence). The CDR3 nucleotides read TGCAGTGCTAGAGATACAGGAATACAGTTCTTC. Translated: CSARDTGIQFF.

The genes are TRBV6-1 and TRBJ2-2, with D hard to call. Deletions cut 6 bases from V and 1 base from J, with 6 bases between. Germline V CDR1 and CDR2: MNHNS, SASEGT. The CDR3 covers 13 residues. CDR3 coding DNA: TGTGCCAGCAGAGCGTTGAACACCGGGGAGCTGTTTTTT. Protein product: CASRALNTGELFF.

A few counts support this clonotype. The chain is built from TRBV18 and TRBJ2-5; 9 nucleotides agree with TRBD1. Germline V gene data show CDR1 as KGHSH and CDR2 as LQKENI. The CDR3 has 16 amino acids. After removal of 3 bases from V and 5 bases from J, the junction contained 10 bases not matched to a gene. CDR3: CASSPRGQGRGETQYF. The CDR3 DNA follows: TGTGCCAGCTCACCGCGAGGACAGGGGAGAGGCGAGACCCAGTACTTC.